A single TCR beta chain is shown here with its context. The antigen remains undetermined. This sample stems from a study of T cell responses to AZD1222 COVID-19 vaccine. Study results and limitations: Unmutated regions of variants are reportedly targeted by nearly half of spike-specific TCRs.

CDR3 length: 13 amino acids. The V end lost 5 bases, the J end lost 1 base, and 3 bases lay between the germline ends. Germline V gene data show CDR1 as SGHAT and CDR2 as FQNNGV. Generated by immunoSEQ multiplex PCR, the TCRdb table keeps only in-frame clones and is missing some. The profile shows fewer than 120,000 clones, 80% to 95% of them singletons. The sequence was collected from an adult in good health. The sequences come from peripheral blood, collected on day 0 of AZD1222 vaccination. The chain couples TRBV11-2 to TRBJ2-6; D remains ambiguous. For the CDR3, the DNA is TGTGCCAGCAGCCCATCTGGGGCCAACGTCCTGACTTTC. It is translated as CASSPSGANVLTF.